The rows below give T cell receptor beta chains drawn from one sample of a study of cytomegalovirus exposure and HLA in healthy donors. Method: immunoSEQ multiplex PCR; TCRdb's copy keeps in-frame clones and lacks some. The top ten hold about 5.3% of the sample, which has 100,000 or so clones, roughly three quarters seen once. Sequencing was carried out using PBMCs. Source of these receptors: a male donor in good health and CMV-seronegative. Both conserved end residues are part of each CDR3. D genes are given only for firm matches. Rows give clone size only sometimes, using once, few, many, or a class for an expanded clone.

V gene	clone size	D gene	J gene	CDR3 protein	CDR3 DNA
TRBV13	NA	NA	TRBJ1-2	CASSFQRQALPVNYGYTF	TGTGCCAGCAGCTTTCAAAGGCAGGCTCTACCGGTTAACTATGGCTACACCTTC
TRBV7-6	few	NA	TRBJ2-7	CASSLGSGAVAIYEQYF	TGTGCCAGCAGCTTAGGGTCAGGGGCAGTCGCAATATACGAGCAGTACTTC
TRBV5-6	NA	TRBD1	TRBJ1-5	CASSLGTGSQPQHF	TGTGCCAGCAGCTTGGGGACAGGGAGTCAGCCCCAGCATTTT
TRBV6-5	NA	NA	TRBJ2-2	CAASAGNTGELFF	TGTGCCGCCTCTGCAGGAAACACCGGGGAGCTGTTTTTT
TRBV29-1	once	TRBD1	TRBJ1-1	CSVAPGTVNTEAFF	TGCAGCGTTGCTCCCGGGACAGTGAACACTGAAGCTTTCTTT
TRBV20-1	NA	NA	TRBJ1-4	CSARINEKLFF	TGCAGTGCTAGAATAAATGAAAAACTGTTTTTT
TRBV9	NA	NA	TRBJ1-3	CASSVDYRSSGNTIYF	TGTGCCAGCAGCGTAGACTACAGGAGCTCTGGAAACACCATATATTTT
TRBV2	NA	TRBD1	TRBJ1-2	CASRGQGGWYGYTF	TGTGCCAGCAGGGGACAGGGGGGTTGGTATGGCTACACCTTC
TRBV10-1	NA	TRBD2	TRBJ2-7	CATSMGTTYYEQYF	TGCGCCACCTCCATGGGGACTACCTACTACGAGCAGTACTTC
TRBV27	NA	NA	TRBJ2-2	CASSLSLRGGELFF	TGTGCCAGCAGTTTATCGTTAAGGGGCGGGGAGCTGTTTTTT
TRBV27	NA	NA	TRBJ1-4	CASSLSSQGWEKLFF	TGTGCCAGCAGTTTATCGAGCCAGGGATGGGAAAAACTGTTTTTT
TRBV11-2	NA	TRBD2	TRBJ2-1	CASSQGLAGDNDEQFF	TGTGCCAGCAGCCAAGGACTAGCGGGAGACAACGATGAGCAGTTCTTC
TRBV5-4	NA	TRBD1	TRBJ1-1	CASSADPGTGIQGTEAFF	TGTGCCAGCAGCGCGGATCCCGGGACAGGGATTCAGGGGACTGAAGCTTTCTTT
TRBV11-2	NA	NA	TRBJ1-4	CASTRYREGEKLFF	TGTGCCAGCACCCGATACAGGGAAGGTGAAAAACTGTTTTTT
TRBV9	NA	NA	TRBJ2-1	CASSVDWGAYNEQFF	TGTGCCAGCAGCGTAGACTGGGGCGCCTACAATGAGCAGTTCTTC
TRBV19	NA	NA	TRBJ1-5	CASSSPSGQNNQPQHF	TGTGCCAGTAGTAGCCCTTCAGGACAAAACAATCAGCCCCAGCATTTT
TRBV7-2	NA	TRBD1	TRBJ1-5	CASSLGGNRNQPQHF	TGTGCCAGCAGCCTAGGGGGCAACCGCAATCAGCCCCAGCATTTT
TRBV5-6	few	NA	TRBJ1-1	CASSLALQNEAFF	TGTGCCAGCAGCTTGGCTTTACAGAACGAAGCTTTCTTT